This paragraph covers one T cell receptor beta chain sequence. Its antigen is not identified. Stated treatment: some 20 received Ad26.COV2.S at low or high dose, single or two shots; about five received placebo; per-sample allocation not given. On day 63 after the first injection, vaccine and placebo recipients gave samples. This sample is drawn from a study of Ad26.COV2.S vaccination and SARS-CoV-2 variants. Study overall: Administration of Ad26.COV2.S was intramuscular, either once or twice 56 days apart. The study, taken as a whole, reports: Recipients given vaccine exceeded placebo recipients in spike-specific TCR breadth. Breadth, reportedly substantial, characterized the spike-specific CD8+ and CD4+ T cell responses after vaccination.

V was shortened by 7 bases and J by 4 bases, with 8 bases between the two germline ends. The CDR3 covers 11 residues. In germline, CDR1 is MDHEN, CDR2 SYDVKM. TCRdb's copy holds only in-frame clones and misses some; the assay was immunoSEQ multiplex PCR. The sample holds fewer than 600,000 clones, roughly nine tenths seen once. This specimen was peripheral blood, taken in a trial of Ad26.COV2.S vaccine versus placebo. The chain employs TRBV28 and TRBJ2-7; D uncertain. This TCR was sampled from a person between 18 and 60 years old who received the Ad26.COV2.S COVID-19 vaccine or a placebo. In nucleotides, the CDR3 is TGTGCCAGCAACCAAAAGTACGAGCAGTACTTC. Protein sequence: CASNQKYEQYF.